The 5 T cell receptor beta chains presented below share a single source sample, sequenced in a study of technical replicates of blood from a few donors. The method was immunoSEQ multiplex PCR; TCRdb's version includes in-frame clones alone and lacks a portion of them. The sample carries some 60,000 clones, about nine tenths recorded once. The sequencing sample was made of PBMCs. The receptors come from a human donor in good health. Some clones in this sample may be carry-over from other donors' samples.

This clone has just one count. The rearrangement joins TRBV15 to TRBJ1-4; D unresolved. The CDR3 covers 13 residues. Germline V gene data show CDR1 as LNHNV and CDR2 as YYDKDF (reference sequence). Trimming removed 0 bases at V and 4 bases at J, with 3 bases between. The CDR3 sequence: CATSRDLNEKLFF. For the CDR3, the DNA is TGTGCCACCAGCAGAGACCTTAATGAAAAACTGTTTTTT. Complete variable domain (other parts from reference TRBV15 and TRBJ1-4): DAMVIQNPRYQVTQFGKPVTLSCSQTLNHNVMYWYQQKSSQAPKLLFHYYDKDFNNEADTPDNFQSRRPNTSFCFLDIRSPGLGDTAMYLCATSRDLNEKLFFGSGTQLSVL.

This CDR3 reads CASSQVFASVTGSNYGYTF. CDR3 bases: TGCGCCAGCAGCCAAGTCTTCGCGTCGGTGACAGGTTCCAACTATGGCTACACCTTC. The chain carries TRBV4-3 and TRBJ1-2, with a tentative D call TRBD1 (6 bases). CDR1 LGHNA and CDR2 YSLEER come from the germline V gene. Trimming pared 1 base from V and 2 bases from J, leaving 23 bases between. The CDR3 extends over 19 amino acids.

This clone has a single count. The chain is built from TRBV7-8 and TRBJ2-7; 9 positions agree with TRBD2. V was pared by 5 bases and J by 1 base, with 12 bases of the junction left unmatched. The CDR3 runs 17 residues. Germline CDR1 and CDR2: SGHVS and FQNEAQ. The CDR3 DNA is TGTGCCAGCAGCCCCCTTTTGGGCAGCGGGAGGTCCTACGAGCAGTACTTC. Its translation is CASSPLLGSGRSYEQYF.

Only one count was recorded for this clone. The germline gene is not matched at one end of the junction; a read error may be the cause. V is TRBV7-3 and J is TRBJ2-3; D may be TRBD1 or TRBD2 (5 bases each). CDR1 is SGHTA and CDR2 is FQGTGA in the germline V gene. This CDR3 has 15 residues. The CDR3 DNA follows: TGTGCCAGCAGCCTAACGGGGCAGCAAACAGATACGCAGTATTTT. As protein: CASSLTGQQTDTQYF. Full variable domain (remainder filled in from reference TRBV7-3 and TRBJ2-3): GAGVSQTPSNKVTEKGKYVELRCDPISGHTALYWYRQSLGQGPEFLIYFQGTGAADDSGLPNDRFFAVRPEGSVSTLKIQRTERGDSAVYLCASSLTGQQTDTQYFGPGTRLTVL.

CDR3 in DNA: TGTGCCAGCAGCCTCCAGACTAGCGGGTTAGATACGCAGTATTTT. It translates to CASSLQTSGLDTQYF. The chain carries TRBV7-2 and TRBJ2-3; 10 nucleotides agree with TRBD2. Germline CDR1 is SGHTA and CDR2 is FQGNSA. V dropped 5 bases and J dropped 5; count of bases not matched to a gene: 7. The CDR3 is made up of 15 amino acids.